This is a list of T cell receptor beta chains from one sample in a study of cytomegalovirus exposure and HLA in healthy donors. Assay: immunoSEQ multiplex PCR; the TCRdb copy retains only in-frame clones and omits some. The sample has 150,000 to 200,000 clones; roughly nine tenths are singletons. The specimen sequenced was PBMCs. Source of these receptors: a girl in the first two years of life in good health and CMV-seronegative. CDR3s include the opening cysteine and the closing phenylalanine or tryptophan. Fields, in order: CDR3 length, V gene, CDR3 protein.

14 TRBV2 CASSADRGRETQYF
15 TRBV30 CAWSAGLADQETQYF
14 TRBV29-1 CSVEAGDYQYEQYF
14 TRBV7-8 CASSPRRDQETQYF
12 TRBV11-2 CASSVRTAGAFF
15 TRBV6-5 CASTPTALTNQPQHF
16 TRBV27 CASSYYSLAGDNEQFF
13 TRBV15 CATSSGSHNEQFF
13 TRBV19 CASSMGQGLEQYF
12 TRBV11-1 CASSPGGDTQYF
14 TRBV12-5 CASDLQGGECGYTF
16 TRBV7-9 CASSFSGGRSGNTIYF
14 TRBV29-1 CSVGKRLGDTEAFF
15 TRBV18 CASSPPVRGPYEQYF
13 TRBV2 CASGLAGADTQYF
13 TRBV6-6 CASSSGVNTEAFF
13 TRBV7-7 CASSFIQQETQYF
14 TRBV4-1 CASSQIGTGATIYF
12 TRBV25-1 CASLSSGGFQFF
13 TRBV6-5 CASSYSEFYEQYF
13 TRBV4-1 CASSQSGAYEQYF
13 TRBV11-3 CASSLAGADTQYF
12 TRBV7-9 CASWTVSYEQYF
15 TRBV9 CASSVRAGGLYGYTF
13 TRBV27 CASREGRNYEQYF
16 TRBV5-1 CASSQKAIGEAYEQYF
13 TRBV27 CASRSGQSYEQYF
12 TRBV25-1 CASSAAGYEQYF
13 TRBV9 CASSVAQGTEAFF
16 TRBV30 CAWSTGPGTGLYEQYF
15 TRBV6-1 CASIGLAGSSYEQYF
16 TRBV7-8 CASSQPPSGGLYTQYF
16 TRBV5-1 CASTHSPRWDRDGYTF
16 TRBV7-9 CASSLRAARGGDTQYF
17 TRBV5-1 CASDSTSSGSSTDTQYF
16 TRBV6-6 CASSYGAGGPADTQYF
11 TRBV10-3 CAIGQNYGYTF
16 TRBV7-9 CASSQRPGTPYNEQFF
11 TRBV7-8 CASKRGNEQFF
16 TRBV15 CATSRGIPREPDTQYF
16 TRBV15 CATSRETSSGRDEQFF
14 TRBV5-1 CASSLWDRAGELFF
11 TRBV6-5 CASVGYNEQFF
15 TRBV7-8 CASSSSTGMNTEAFF
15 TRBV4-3 CASSQAGQPKNIQYF
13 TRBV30 CALGSGGPGTQYF
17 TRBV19 CASSIGGLGNGYQPQHF